A selection of T cell receptor beta chains follows, all from one sample in a study of blood T cell repertoires in COVID-19. The method was immunoSEQ multiplex PCR; TCRdb's version includes in-frame clones alone and lacks a portion of them. Among around 97,000 clones, about 83% were seen once, and the ten largest hold 15%. Sequences were obtained from peripheral blood. These receptors were obtained from a human donor in a cohort sampled during active COVID-19. CDR3s include the opening cysteine and the closing phenylalanine or tryptophan. A D gene is named only where the DNA matches it firmly. Not all rows give a size; the values are once, few, many and, for expanded clones, a class.

d_call | clone_size | j_call | v_call | cdr3_nt | cdr3_aa
. | . | TRBJ1-4 | TRBV7-9 | TGTGCCAGCAGCTTAGGACTGTCCGGGACACCAATCGGGGAAAAACTGTTTTTT | CASSLGLSGTPIGEKLFF
TRBD1 | . | TRBJ2-5 | TRBV6-1 | TGTGCCAGCAGTGAATTAGGGGGCGGAGGGACCCAGTACTTC | CASSELGGGGTQYF
. | . | TRBJ1-1 | TRBV19 | TGTGCCACCAGGCTTTTCACTGAAGCTTTCTTT | CATRLFTEAFF
. | . | TRBJ2-1 | TRBV14 | TGTGCCAGCAGCTCTCAGTTTTTCAATGAGCAGTTCTTC | CASSSQFFNEQFF
TRBD2 | . | TRBJ2-1 | TRBV5-1 | TGCGCCAGCAGCTTGGCTAGCGGGGGGAAGAACAATGAGCAGTTCTTC | CASSLASGGKNNEQFF
. | . | TRBJ1-1 | TRBV18 | TGTGCCAGCTCCCCAAATATACGACAATTGAACACTGAAGCTTTCTTT | CASSPNIRQLNTEAFF
. | few | TRBJ2-2 | TRBV6-5 | TGTGCCAGCAGTTACCCGGGTACCGGGGAGCTGTTTTTT | CASSYPGTGELFF
TRBD2 | . | TRBJ2-7 | TRBV7-9 | TGTGCCAGCAGCCCTAGCGGGGATCATTACGAGCAGTACTTC | CASSPSGDHYEQYF
. | . | TRBJ2-7 | TRBV29-1 | TGCAGCGTTAAGGGGGGGGACAAGTCCTACGAGCAGTACTTC | CSVKGGDKSYEQYF
. | once | TRBJ2-2 | TRBV30 | TGTGCCTGGAGAACCCCAGGGACCGGGGAGCTGTTTTTT | CAWRTPGTGELFF
. | . | TRBJ1-4 | TRBV4-1 | TGCGCCAGCAGCCTAACCGGGACAGAAAAACTGTTTTTT | CASSLTGTEKLFF
. | . | TRBJ1-3 | TRBV6-5 | TGTGCCAGCAGTTACTCGATCCGGGAACCTGAAAACACCATATATTTT | CASSYSIREPENTIYF
TRBD2 | . | TRBJ2-5 | TRBV5-4 | TGTGCCAGCAGCTCCCTAGCGGGGCCCCAAGAGACCCAGTACTTC | CASSSLAGPQETQYF
. | once | TRBJ1-2 | TRBV12-3/TRBV12-4 | TGTGCCAGCAGCAACGACAGCTCCGATGGCTACACCTTC | CASSNDSSDGYTF
. | few | TRBJ2-7 | TRBV10-1 | TGCGCCAAGGCTGGGGGGGAGCAGTACTTC | CAKAGGEQYF
. | few | TRBJ2-7 | TRBV19 | TGTGCCAGTAGTATAGGGGGCGCCGTCTCCTACGAGCAGTACTTC | CASSIGGAVSYEQYF
. | . | TRBJ2-3 | TRBV7-8 | TGTGCCAGCAGTAGAGGAAGCACAGATACGCAGTATTTT | CASSRGSTDTQYF
TRBD1 | . | TRBJ1-1 | TRBV11-2 | TGTGCCAGCAGCCCGTTTGACAGGGCGATTAACACTGAAGCTTTCTTT | CASSPFDRAINTEAFF
. | . | TRBJ2-7 | TRBV5-4 | TGTGCCAGCAGCTTGGCCGTCGCTGCCGGGGAGCAGTACTTC | CASSLAVAAGEQYF
TRBD1 | . | TRBJ1-2 | TRBV5-1 | TGCGCCAGCAGCTTCGGGACAGTAGCCTTCCCGAACTATGGCTACACCTTC | CASSFGTVAFPNYGYTF
. | . | TRBJ1-6 | TRBV6-6 | TGTGCCAGCAGCCCAGCGGGCCCAAATTCACCCCTCCACTTT | CASSPAGPNSPLHF
TRBD2 | . | TRBJ2-5 | TRBV5-8 | TGTGCCAGCAGCTTGGGACTAGCGGGAAGACAAGAGACCCAGTACTTC | CASSLGLAGRQETQYF
. | . | TRBJ1-1 | TRBV2 | TGTGCCACCGGCTGGGGGGGGGAAGCTTTCTTT | CATGWGGEAFF
. | . | TRBJ2-7 | TRBV14 | TGTGCCAGCAGCCAAGGTAGTGGGGGGTACGAGCAGTACTTC | CASSQGSGGYEQYF
TRBD1 | . | TRBJ2-1 | TRBV6-2/TRBV6-3 | TGTGCCAGCAGTTACCTCCCGGGACAGATGTACAATGAGCAGTTCTTC | CASSYLPGQMYNEQFF
TRBD2 | . | TRBJ2-1 | TRBV11-2 | TGTGCCAGCAGGCGAGCCGGGACTAGAGTCTACAATGAGCAGTTCTTC | CASRRAGTRVYNEQFF
. | . | TRBJ1-1 | TRBV9 | TGTGCCAGCAGCGCGGAGAGAAACACTGAAGCTTTCTTT | CASSAERNTEAFF
. | once | TRBJ2-1 | TRBV12-3/TRBV12-4 | TGTGCCAGCAGTTTGGGCACATTCAATGAGCAGTTCTTC | CASSLGTFNEQFF
. | . | TRBJ1-1 | TRBV2 | TGTGCCAGCAGTGTGGTACAGAGGGCTGAAGCTTTCTTT | CASSVVQRAEAFF
. | . | TRBJ1-2 | TRBV29-1 | TGCAGCGTCCTGGGAGCGGGTGTGGGTGGCTACACCTTC | CSVLGAGVGGYTF
TRBD1 | . | TRBJ1-2 | TRBV6-2/TRBV6-3 | TGTGCCAGCAGTTACATCGACAGGGCAAACTATGGCTACACCTTC | CASSYIDRANYGYTF
. | . | TRBJ1-2 | TRBV12-3/TRBV12-4 | TGTGCCAGCAGTTTAGGCGTCTATGGCTACACCTTC | CASSLGVYGYTF
. | . | TRBJ2-3 | TRBV6-1 | TGTGCCAGCAGTGAGTCAAACTCTTTCACAGATACGCAGTATTTT | CASSESNSFTDTQYF
TRBD2 | . | TRBJ2-1 | TRBV6-1 | TGTGCCAGCAGTGATCTAGCGGGGGGACATGAGCAGTTCTTC | CASSDLAGGHEQFF
TRBD1 | . | TRBJ1-4 | TRBV7-9 | TGTGCCAGCAGCTTATCGGGACAGTTTTTTGCAACTAATGAAAAACTGTTTTTT | CASSLSGQFFATNEKLFF
. | few | TRBJ1-2 | TRBV7-9 | TGTGCCAGCAGCTACAGGACCTATGGCTACACCTTC | CASSYRTYGYTF
. | . | TRBJ1-5 | TRBV7-2 | TGTGCCAGCAGCTTAGCCACAGGTAGCAATCAGCCCCAGCATTTT | CASSLATGSNQPQHF
TRBD1 | . | TRBJ1-6 | TRBV19 | TGTGCCAGTAGTATAGGACAGGGGTCTTATAATTCACCCCTCCACTTT | CASSIGQGSYNSPLHF
TRBD1 | . | TRBJ2-6 | TRBV7-9 | TGTGCCAGCAGCTTAGGTCCCGGGACAGGGGCTGGGGCCAACGTCCTGACTTTC | CASSLGPGTGAGANVLTF
. | few | TRBJ2-3 | TRBV21-1 | TGTGCCAGCAGTCAAATCTTCGACGGGGGGGCCTCAGATACGCAGTATTTT | CASSQIFDGGASDTQYF
TRBD2 | . | TRBJ2-1 | TRBV6-6 | TGTGCCAGCAGTTACCCCGGACTAGGAGGGAATGAGCAGTTCTTC | CASSYPGLGGNEQFF
. | medium-sized | TRBJ1-4 | TRBV6-1 | TGTGCCAGCAGTGAAGCGCTTACGGGGTCCGCAACTAATGAAAAACTGTTTTTT | CASSEALTGSATNEKLFF
. | . | TRBJ2-5 | TRBV11-2 | TGTGCCAGCAGCTTATCCGGGGAACAAGAGACCCAGTACTTC | CASSLSGEQETQYF
. | . | TRBJ2-5 | TRBV27 | TGTGCCAGCAGTAGGACAGTTAAAGAGACCCAGTACTTC | CASSRTVKETQYF
TRBD1 | . | TRBJ1-1 | TRBV5-4 | TGTGCCAGCAGCTTGGCCGGACAGGGTACAAACACTGAAGCTTTCTTT | CASSLAGQGTNTEAFF
. | . | TRBJ1-1 | TRBV11-2 | TGTGCCAGCAGCCCGGGGTCCTTAAACACTGAAGCTTTCTTT | CASSPGSLNTEAFF
TRBD2 | . | TRBJ2-2 | TRBV7-9 | TGTGCCAGCAGCGGCGGGGGACTAGCGGGAGTTACCGGGGAGCTGTTTTTT | CASSGGGLAGVTGELFF
TRBD1 | . | TRBJ2-7 | TRBV30 | TGTGCCTGGAGTGGGGACAGCTACGAGCAGTACTTC | CAWSGDSYEQYF
. | once | TRBJ1-1 | TRBV29-1 | TGCAGCGTTGAGGGCCTCGGCACTGAAGCTTTCTTT | CSVEGLGTEAFF
TRBD2 | . | TRBJ2-2 | TRBV3-1/TRBV3-2 | TGTGCCAGCAGCGCCGGGACTAGCGGGAGATCCGGGGAGCTGTTTTTT | CASSAGTSGRSGELFF
. | . | TRBJ2-3 | TRBV28 | TGTGCCAGCAGTCCTACTGGGACTTTTTTCGCGGATACGCAGTATTTT | CASSPTGTFFADTQYF
. | . | TRBJ1-4 | TRBV19 | TGTGCCAGTAGTACGACAGCCCCCAGGATTGAAAAACTGTTTTTT | CASSTTAPRIEKLFF
TRBD1 | . | TRBJ1-2 | TRBV19 | TGTGCCAGTGCCGGGACAGGGAACTATGGCTACACCTTC | CASAGTGNYGYTF
TRBD1 | . | TRBJ2-7 | TRBV2 | TGTGCCAGCAGAGCCGGGACAGGGGATATGGGCGAGCAGTACTTC | CASRAGTGDMGEQYF